This TCR beta chain derives from a study of T cells after yellow fever vaccination. This clonotype was detected ten times or more. Universal primer sites and UMIs were introduced during 5'RACE template-switching synthesis of TCR cDNA. TCRdb redid the calling of the 5' RACE reads with MiXCR, one entry per CDR3 protein. The table shows approximately 250,000 distinct CDR3 sequences, with approximately 6.3% occurring only once. CDR3 length equals 18 residues. CDR1 is SGHRS, CDR2 YFSETQ, per germline. With V trimmed by 0 bases and J by 2 bases, 10 bases remained unmatched. The sample was CD4+ T cells sorted from PBMCs, taken on the day of the yellow fever booster vaccination. V usage is TRBV5-1 and J usage is TRBJ2-5, with 10 positions matching TRBD2. This receptor was taken from a man younger than 40 who received the YFV17D yellow fever vaccine. CDR3 sequence: CASSLARAAGGRQETQYF. The CDR3 DNA is TGCGCCAGCAGCTTGGCTAGAGCAGCGGGAGGGAGACAAGAGACCCAGTACTTC.